This note documents a single TCR beta chain sequence. Its target antigen remains unknown. Base-call qualities are not available, and no considerably larger clone is one nucleotide away. This entry belongs to a study of PD-1 blockade in classical Hodgkin lymphoma (dated by TCRdb to the early 2020s). At the level of the whole study: Nivolumab dosing was 3 mg/kg intravenously every 2 weeks, continuing until either disease progression or unacceptable toxicity. The study used CyTOF and TCR beta sequencing to define a peripheral blood immune signature of response to PD-1 blockade in classical Hodgkin lymphoma. The full study reports these points: Trial patients achieving complete response had baseline diversity similar to newly diagnosed patients, whereas partial responders and progressors had significantly lower diversity. Diversity was lower in patients who began nivolumab less than 1 year after ASCT, so these patients were left out of later analyses to avoid confounding by immune reconstitution. Baseline TCR diversity was reported as lower in newly diagnosed patients than in healthy donors, and lower still in relapsed/refractory patients. Only a single clinical trial cohort was studied, and what caused the repertoire differences, possibly disease activity or prior therapy, remained undefined. A significant rise by C4D1 was seen in CD4+ but not CD8+ TCR diversity (p=0.0027 vs p=0.16), with the rise being most apparent in complete responders (p=0.02).

What the time point label conveys for this sample: cycle 4 day 1 (C4D1), after about 6 weeks of nivolumab. Relapse after autologous stem cell transplantation had occurred in all trial patients, and cohorts A, B and C were distinguished by prior brentuximab vedotin exposure. The trial cohort included 56 patients with relapsed/refractory classical Hodgkin lymphoma, and each patient had a best overall response of complete response, partial response or progressive disease. In the multi-cohort phase II CheckMate 205 trial, trial patients received single-agent nivolumab. An independent review committee assessed best overall response using the 2007 International Working Group response criteria. Trial PBMCs were collected immediately before nivolumab initiation (C1D1) and during therapy at cycle 2 day 1 and cycle 4 day 1. Peripheral blood was collected in 8 mL Vacutainer Cell Preparation Tubes, from which PBMCs were isolated by centrifugation and then cryopreserved.

Genomic DNA was isolated using the Qiagen DNeasy kit from unsorted PBMCs as well as from negatively selected CD4+ and CD8+ fractions. Using primers that anneal to V and J segments, immunoSEQ multiplex PCR amplified the TCR beta CDR3 regions. A synthetic immune receptor repertoire was used to minimize amplification bias, and any remaining bias was removed computationally after sequencing. As for the original processing: Custom Python scripts were used to quantify repertoire diversity as the Shannon entropy index. Unsorted, CD4+ and CD8+ repertoires were analyzed separately, except in combined analyses where CD4+ and CD8+ sequences were merged in silico. A clone counted as expanded when the clone's frequency after treatment rose at least 2-fold relative to C1D1, and clones undetected at baseline were given a pseudocount of 0.5. Singleton clones were defined as clones with 0 or 1 copy at C1D1, and non-singleton clones were defined as clones with 2 or more copies. Clones expanded in unsorted samples were assigned a CD4+, CD8+ or unknown annotation through matching of protein sequences in sorted samples from the same patient. Wilcoxon tests were applied to paired samples to test diversity changes from C1D1 to C4D1. In its TCRdb copy, this immuneACCESS table keeps in-frame sequences only and misses some clones. Where compared with another copy, unresolved V genes explain less than half of these, and the others have no known cause. V and J calls and clone size follow that table, whereas D and trimming were derived from the DNA. For this sample there are some 33,000 clones; around 81% appear just once. The ten largest make up 17% of the sample.

The CDR3 covers 13 residues, taking in both the cysteine and the phenylalanine. Just the 39-base CDR3 DNA is kept, in frame starting at base 1. CDR1 and CDR2 are drawn from the germline V gene: SGHTA, FQGNSA. V and J lose 1 base and 9 bases, and a span of 10 bases separates them. The rearranged segments are TRBV7-2 and TRBJ2-1; the D gene cannot be named for sure. The input for sequencing was peripheral blood mononuclear cells (PBMCs), taken before the fourth cycle of nivolumab. The source is a human donor with classical Hodgkin lymphoma. The DNA sequence reads TGTGCCAGCAGCTTAGATGGTACATTTGAGCAGTTCTTC. Translated, it gives CASSLDGTFEQFF.